The entry below gives a single TCR beta chain sequence along with its context. Its cognate antigen is unknown. Sorting from PBMCs produced CD4+ and CD8+ T cells. Trimming removed 4 bases from V and 7 bases from J, with 7 bases in between. CDR3 size: 11 residues. Germline CDR1 SQVTM, CDR2 ANQGSEA. After isolation, RNA underwent reverse transcription to generate cDNA as the sequencing template. Using immunoSEQ multiplex PCR, the repertoire was profiled, and TCRdb retains in-frame clones only, with some absent. The profile covers around 250,000 clones, with about two thirds appearing a single time and about 1.3% taken by the ten largest. This sample is part of a study of CD8+ T cells in alopecia areata. At the level of the study: The drug, oral tofacitinib, was given to treated patients at 5 to 10 mg twice daily.

The study's findings and limits: Shared TCR sequences were less clear between patients than in mice, possibly partly from HLA diversity. Alopecia totalis/universalis scalp especially showed more expanded CD8+ clones than normal scalp.

The TCR was taken from a human donor with alopecia areata. The chain links TRBV29-1 to TRBJ1-4; D unresolved. Sample: CD4+ T cells sorted from blood, taken at week 0. The CDR3 DNA follows: TGCAGCGTTGGAGCGAGTGAAAAACTGTTTTTT. It encodes CSVGASEKLFF.